A selection of T cell receptor beta chains follows, all from one sample in a study of T cells after yellow fever vaccination. TCRdb used MiXCR to reprocess the 5' RACE reads, holding one entry per CDR3 protein. The data show around 340,000 distinct CDR3 sequences, around 13% seen once. Sample: CD4+ T cells sorted from PBMCs, taken 15 days after the yellow fever booster vaccination. These receptors all come from a man aged 18 to 30 who received the YFV17D yellow fever vaccine. Both conserved end residues are part of each CDR3. The order of the fields is CDR3 length, J gene, clone size, V gene, D gene, CDR3 protein, CDR3 DNA. D genes are given only for firm matches. Clone size appears in some rows only: once, few, many, or a class for an expanded clone.

12 | TRBJ2-3 | few | TRBV2 | - | CASKGETDTQYF | TGTGCCAGCAAGGGGGAAACAGATACGCAGTATTTT
18 | TRBJ2-6 | few | TRBV19 | - | CASSIGGIRYSGANVLTF | TGTGCCAGTAGTATCGGAGGGATCCGGTACTCTGGGGCCAACGTCCTGACTTTC
14 | TRBJ1-5 | few | TRBV7-2 | - | CASSSMGTLQPQHF | TGTGCCAGCAGCTCGATGGGGACCTTACAGCCCCAGCATTTT
14 | TRBJ1-2 | - | TRBV7-6 | - | CASSLDQLNYGYTF | TGTGCCAGCAGCTTAGACCAGTTAAACTATGGCTACACCTTC
16 | TRBJ1-2 | - | TRBV5-1 | - | CASSLGPLSQFYGYTF | TGCGCCAGCAGCTTGGGGCCCCTGTCACAGTTTTATGGCTACACCTTC
17 | TRBJ2-3 | few | TRBV12-3/TRBV12-4 | - | CASSLGSYILSTDTQYF | TGTGCCAGCAGTTTGGGATCGTATATCCTTAGCACAGATACGCAGTATTTT
13 | TRBJ2-1 | - | TRBV24-1 | TRBD2 | CATSLGGGNEQFF | TGTGCCACCAGTTTAGGCGGGGGAAATGAGCAGTTCTTC
16 | TRBJ2-6 | - | TRBV5-1 | TRBD1 | CASRPTGGSGANVLTF | TGCGCCAGCAGGCCCACAGGGGGCTCTGGGGCCAACGTCCTGACTTTC
16 | TRBJ2-2 | few | TRBV6-5 | - | CASSYSRLIAAGELFF | TGTGCCAGCAGTTACTCGCGACTAATCGCCGCCGGGGAGCTGTTTTTT
13 | TRBJ2-5 | - | TRBV20-1 | TRBD1 | CSAWTGKVETQYF | TGCAGTGCTTGGACAGGGAAGGTGGAGACCCAGTACTTC
13 | TRBJ1-2 | - | TRBV5-1 | - | CASSSAGDGGYTF | TGCGCCAGCAGCTCCGCAGGGGACGGGGGCTACACCTTC
16 | TRBJ2-5 | - | TRBV4-2 | - | CASSQDQRGGGETQYF | TGTGCCAGCAGCCAAGATCAGAGGGGGGGCGGAGAGACCCAGTACTTC
17 | TRBJ2-7 | few | TRBV7-9 | TRBD1 | CASSLAGTGGSVYEQYF | TGTGCCAGCAGCTTAGCCGGGACAGGGGGTTCGGTCTACGAGCAGTACTTC
15 | TRBJ2-7 | few | TRBV5-1 | - | CASSLGAGDLYEQYF | TGCGCCAGCAGCTTGGGAGCGGGTGACCTCTACGAGCAGTACTTC
15 | TRBJ1-2 | - | TRBV25-1 | TRBD1 | CASSAQGAANYGYTF | TGTGCCAGCAGTGCACAGGGGGCGGCTAACTATGGCTACACCTTC
18 | TRBJ2-5 | - | TRBV5-1 | TRBD2 | CASSLSMSSGGFGETQYF | TGCGCCAGCAGCTTGTCAATGTCGAGCGGGGGGTTCGGGGAGACCCAGTACTTC
15 | TRBJ2-1 | - | TRBV29-1 | - | CSVEPPTSSYNEQFF | TGCAGCGTTGAACCCCCGACTAGCTCCTACAATGAGCAGTTCTTC
17 | TRBJ1-2 | - | TRBV4-3 | - | CASSQDWRTGWGYGYTF | TGCGCCAGCAGCCAAGATTGGCGCACAGGGTGGGGCTATGGCTACACCTTC
12 | TRBJ1-1 | few | TRBV29-1 | - | CSVCSQTPEAFF | TGCAGCGTTTGTTCCCAAACCCCCGAAGCTTTCTTT
13 | TRBJ1-5 | few | TRBV6-5 | - | CASSYGSGEPQHF | TGTGCCAGCAGTTACGGGTCGGGGGAGCCCCAGCATTTT
14 | TRBJ2-7 | - | TRBV3-1 | - | CASSRTDSIGEQYF | TGTGCCAGCAGCCGGACCGACAGTATCGGCGAGCAGTACTTC
17 | TRBJ1-6 | many | TRBV6-2/TRBV6-3 | - | CASSRNRDGRYNSPLHF | TGTGCCAGCAGCCGAAATCGGGACGGACGCTATAATTCACCCCTCCACTTT